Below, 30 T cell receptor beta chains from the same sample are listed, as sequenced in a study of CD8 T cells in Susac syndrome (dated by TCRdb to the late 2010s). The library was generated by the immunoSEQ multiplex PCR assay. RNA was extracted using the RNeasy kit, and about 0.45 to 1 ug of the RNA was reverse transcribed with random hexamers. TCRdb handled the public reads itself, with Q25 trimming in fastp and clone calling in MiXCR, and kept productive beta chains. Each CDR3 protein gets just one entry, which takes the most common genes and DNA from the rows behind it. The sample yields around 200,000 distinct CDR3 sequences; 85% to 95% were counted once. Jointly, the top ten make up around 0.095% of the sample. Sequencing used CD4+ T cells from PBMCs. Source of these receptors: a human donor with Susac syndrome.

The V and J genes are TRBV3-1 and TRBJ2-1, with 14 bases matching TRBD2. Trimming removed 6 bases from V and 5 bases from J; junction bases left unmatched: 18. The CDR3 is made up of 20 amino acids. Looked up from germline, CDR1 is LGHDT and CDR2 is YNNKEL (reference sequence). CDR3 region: CASRARWTSGRNGGDNEQFF. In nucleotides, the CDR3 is TGTGCCAGCAGAGCCCGGTGGACTAGCGGGAGGAATGGGGGCGACAATGAGCAGTTCTTC.

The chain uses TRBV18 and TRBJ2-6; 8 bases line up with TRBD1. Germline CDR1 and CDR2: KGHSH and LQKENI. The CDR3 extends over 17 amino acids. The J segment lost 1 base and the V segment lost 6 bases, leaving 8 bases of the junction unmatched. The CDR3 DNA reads TGTGCCAGCTCCCCTACGAGGACAGGGTCTGGGGCCAACGTCCTGACTTTC. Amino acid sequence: CASSPTRTGSGANVLTF.

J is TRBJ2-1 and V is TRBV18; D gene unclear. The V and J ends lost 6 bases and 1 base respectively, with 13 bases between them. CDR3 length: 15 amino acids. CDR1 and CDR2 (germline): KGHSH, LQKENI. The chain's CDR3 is CASSGWDLSYNEQFF. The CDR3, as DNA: TGTGCCAGCTCGGGGTGGGATTTATCCTACAATGAGCAGTTCTTC.

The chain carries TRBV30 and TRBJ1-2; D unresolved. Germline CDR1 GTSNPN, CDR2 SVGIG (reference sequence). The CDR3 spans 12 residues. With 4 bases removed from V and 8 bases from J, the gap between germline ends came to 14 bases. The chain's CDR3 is CAWMAFYAGYTF. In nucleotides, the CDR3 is TGTGCCTGGATGGCTTTCTATGCGGGCTACACCTTC.

This CDR3 is CASSQDIEELYGYTF. The CDR3 region has the DNA TGTGCCAGCAGCCAAGATATTGAGGAATTGTATGGCTACACCTTC. The chain employs TRBV3-1 and TRBJ1-2; no firm D call. CDR3 length: 15 amino acids. V lost 0 bases to trimming and J lost 5 bases, with 13 bases between them. Germline V CDR1 and CDR2: LGHDT, YNNKEL (reference sequence).

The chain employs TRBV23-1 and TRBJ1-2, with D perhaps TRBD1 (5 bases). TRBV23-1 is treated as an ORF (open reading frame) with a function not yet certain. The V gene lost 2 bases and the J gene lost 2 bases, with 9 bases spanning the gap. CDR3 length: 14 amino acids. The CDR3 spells CASSQRGVNYGYTF. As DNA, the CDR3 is TGCGCCAGCAGTCAAAGGGGCGTGAACTATGGCTACACCTTC.

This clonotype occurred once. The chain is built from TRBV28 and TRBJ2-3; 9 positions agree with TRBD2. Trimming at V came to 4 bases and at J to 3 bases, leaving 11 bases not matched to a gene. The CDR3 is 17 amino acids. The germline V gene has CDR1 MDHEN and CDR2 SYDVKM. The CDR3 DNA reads TGTGCCAGCAGTTCCCGTGTGGCGGGAGGGCAGACAGATACGCAGTATTTT. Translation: CASSSRVAGGQTDTQYF.

The chain's CDR3 is CASSLSGENYGYTF. In DNA form, the CDR3 reads TGTGCCAGCAGCCTCTCCGGGGAAAACTATGGCTACACCTTC. V is TRBV3-1 and J is TRBJ1-2, with unresolved D. The CDR3 spans 14 residues. The V and J ends lost 4 bases and 2 bases respectively, with 11 bases between them. Germline loops: CDR1 LGHDT, CDR2 YNNKEL (reference sequence).

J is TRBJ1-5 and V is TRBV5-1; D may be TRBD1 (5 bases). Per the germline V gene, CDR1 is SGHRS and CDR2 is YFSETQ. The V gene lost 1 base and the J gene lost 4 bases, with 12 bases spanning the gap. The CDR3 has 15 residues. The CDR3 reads CASSLSGGLNQPQHF. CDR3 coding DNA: TGCGCCAGCAGCTTGTCCGGGGGGTTGAATCAGCCCCAGCATTTT.

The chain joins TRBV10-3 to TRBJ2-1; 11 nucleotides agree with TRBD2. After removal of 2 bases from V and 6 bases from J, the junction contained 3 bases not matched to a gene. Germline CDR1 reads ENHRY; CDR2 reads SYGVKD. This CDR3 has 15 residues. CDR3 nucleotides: TGTGCCATCAGTGAGACTAGCGGGAGCCGCAATGAGCAGTTCTTC. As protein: CAISETSGSRNEQFF.

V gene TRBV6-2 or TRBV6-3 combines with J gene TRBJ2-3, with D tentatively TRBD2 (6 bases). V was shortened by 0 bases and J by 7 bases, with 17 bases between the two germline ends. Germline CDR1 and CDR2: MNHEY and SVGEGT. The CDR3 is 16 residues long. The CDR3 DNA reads TGTGCCAGCAGTTACTCGAGGGTTAGCGGAGGTCATACGCAGTATTTT. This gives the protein CASSYSRVSGGHTQYF.

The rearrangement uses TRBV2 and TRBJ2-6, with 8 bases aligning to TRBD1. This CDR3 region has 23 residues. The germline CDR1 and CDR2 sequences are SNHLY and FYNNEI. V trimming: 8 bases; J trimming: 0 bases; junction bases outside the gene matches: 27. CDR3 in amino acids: CASPLNPKNTTGQDNSGANVLTF. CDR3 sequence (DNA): TGTGCCAGCCCTCTTAATCCGAAAAATACCACGGGACAGGACAACTCTGGGGCCAACGTCCTGACTTTC.

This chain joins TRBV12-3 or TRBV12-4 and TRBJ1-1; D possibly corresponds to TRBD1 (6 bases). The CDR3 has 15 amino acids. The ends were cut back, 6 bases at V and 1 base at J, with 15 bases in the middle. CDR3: CASSRRQATNTEAFF. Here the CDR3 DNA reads TGTGCCAGCAGCCGCCGACAGGCGACGAACACTGAAGCTTTCTTT.

The CDR3 loop is CASSPGLAGGELFF. CDR3 DNA sequence: TGCGCCAGCAGCCCGGGACTGGCAGGCGGGGAGCTGTTTTTT. The chain has TRBV4-1 and TRBJ2-2; TRBD2 might be the D (6 bases). The CDR3 totals 14 residues. The germline V gene encodes CDR1 MGHRA and CDR2 YSYEKL. Trimming removed 4 bases at V and 7 bases at J, with 13 bases between.

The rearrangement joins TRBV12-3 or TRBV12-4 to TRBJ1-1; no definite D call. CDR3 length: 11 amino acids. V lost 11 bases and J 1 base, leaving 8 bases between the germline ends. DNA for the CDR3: TGTGCCTCAGTTCAGAACACTGAAGCTTTCTTT. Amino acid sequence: CASVQNTEAFF.

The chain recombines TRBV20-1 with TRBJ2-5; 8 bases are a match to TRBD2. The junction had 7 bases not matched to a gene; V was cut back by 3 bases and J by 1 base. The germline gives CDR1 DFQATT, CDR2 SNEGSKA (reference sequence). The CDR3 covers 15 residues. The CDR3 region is CSASSRAGAQETQYF. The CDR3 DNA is TGCAGTGCTAGTAGCCGAGCGGGGGCCCAAGAGACCCAGTACTTC.

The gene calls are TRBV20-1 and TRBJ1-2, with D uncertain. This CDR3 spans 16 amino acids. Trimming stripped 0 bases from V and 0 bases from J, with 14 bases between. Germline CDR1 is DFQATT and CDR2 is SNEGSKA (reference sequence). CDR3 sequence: CSARDRNTDTNYGYTF. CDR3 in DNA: TGCAGTGCTAGAGATCGTAACACGGATACTAACTATGGCTACACCTTC.

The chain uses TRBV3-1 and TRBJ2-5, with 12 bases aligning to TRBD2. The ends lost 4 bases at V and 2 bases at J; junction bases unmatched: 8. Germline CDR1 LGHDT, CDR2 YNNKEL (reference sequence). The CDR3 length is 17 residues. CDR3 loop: CASSRTSGATLQETQYF. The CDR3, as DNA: TGTGCCAGCAGCCGGACTAGCGGGGCTACTCTACAAGAGACCCAGTACTTC.

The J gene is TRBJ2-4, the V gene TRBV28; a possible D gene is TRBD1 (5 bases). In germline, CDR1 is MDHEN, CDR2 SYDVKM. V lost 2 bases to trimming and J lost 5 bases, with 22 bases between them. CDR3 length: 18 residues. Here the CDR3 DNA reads TGTGCCAGCAGTTTAAGGTTGCCCCCCGGTAGGGGCCAAAACATTCAGTACTTC. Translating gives CASSLRLPPGRGQNIQYF.

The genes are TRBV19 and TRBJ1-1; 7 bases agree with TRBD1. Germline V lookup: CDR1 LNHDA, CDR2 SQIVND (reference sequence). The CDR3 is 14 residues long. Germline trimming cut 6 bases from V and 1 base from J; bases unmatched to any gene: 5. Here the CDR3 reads CASRPGQWNTEAFF. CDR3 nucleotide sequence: TGTGCCAGTAGGCCGGGACAGTGGAACACTGAAGCTTTCTTT.

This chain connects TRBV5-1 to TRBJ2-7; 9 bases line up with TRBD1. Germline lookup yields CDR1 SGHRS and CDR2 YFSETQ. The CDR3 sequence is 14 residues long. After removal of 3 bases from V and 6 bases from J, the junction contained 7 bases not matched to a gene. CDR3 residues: CASSSSGTGSEQYF. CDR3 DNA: TGCGCCAGCAGCTCCTCCGGGACAGGGTCCGAGCAGTACTTC.

CDR3 region: CASSFPPGLGREQFF. The CDR3 DNA reads TGTGCCAGCAGTTTCCCGCCGGGACTAGGGCGTGAGCAGTTCTTC. The J gene is TRBJ2-1, the V gene TRBV27; 8 nucleotides match TRBD2. Germline CDR1 and CDR2: MNHEY and SMNVEV (reference sequence). The junction had 10 bases not matched to a gene; V was cut back by 3 bases and J by 9 bases. The CDR3 covers 15 residues.

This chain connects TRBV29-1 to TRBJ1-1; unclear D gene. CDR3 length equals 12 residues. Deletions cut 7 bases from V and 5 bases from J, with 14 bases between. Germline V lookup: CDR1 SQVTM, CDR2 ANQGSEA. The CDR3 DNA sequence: TGCAGCGGGGTTCCGCGAGGGACTGAAGCTTTCTTT. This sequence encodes CSGVPRGTEAFF.

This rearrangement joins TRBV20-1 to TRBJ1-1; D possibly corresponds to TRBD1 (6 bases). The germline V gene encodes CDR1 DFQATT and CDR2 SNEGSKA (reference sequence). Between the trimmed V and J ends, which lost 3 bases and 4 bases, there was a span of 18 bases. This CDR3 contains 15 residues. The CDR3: CSASVRGRLFTEAFF. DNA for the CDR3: TGCAGTGCTAGCGTGCGGGGGCGACTTTTCACTGAAGCTTTCTTT.

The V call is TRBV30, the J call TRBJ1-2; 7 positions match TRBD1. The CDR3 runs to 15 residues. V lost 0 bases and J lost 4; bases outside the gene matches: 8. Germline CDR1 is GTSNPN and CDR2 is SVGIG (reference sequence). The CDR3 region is CAWSVPPDRPYGYTF. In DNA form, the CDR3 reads TGTGCCTGGAGTGTACCCCCGGACAGGCCCTATGGCTACACCTTC. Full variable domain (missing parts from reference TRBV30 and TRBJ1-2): SQTIHQWPATLVQPVGSPLSLECTVEGTSNPNLYWYRQAAGRGLQLLFYSVGIGQISSEVPQNLSASRPQDRQFILSSKKLLLSDSGFYLCAWSVPPDRPYGYTFGSGTRLTVV.

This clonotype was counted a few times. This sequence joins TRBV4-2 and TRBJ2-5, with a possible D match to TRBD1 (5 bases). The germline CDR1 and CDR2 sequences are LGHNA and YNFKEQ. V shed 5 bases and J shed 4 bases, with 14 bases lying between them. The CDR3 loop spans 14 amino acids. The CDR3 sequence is CASSATGAGETQYF. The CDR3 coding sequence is TGTGCCAGCAGCGCCACTGGGGCAGGAGAGACCCAGTACTTC.

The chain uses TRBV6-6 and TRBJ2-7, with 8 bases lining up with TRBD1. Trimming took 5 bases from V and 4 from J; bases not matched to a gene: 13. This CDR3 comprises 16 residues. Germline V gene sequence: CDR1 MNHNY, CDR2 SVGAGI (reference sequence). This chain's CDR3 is CASSQLTGAPDYEQYF. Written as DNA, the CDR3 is TGTGCCAGCAGTCAGCTGACAGGGGCCCCCGATTACGAGCAGTACTTC.

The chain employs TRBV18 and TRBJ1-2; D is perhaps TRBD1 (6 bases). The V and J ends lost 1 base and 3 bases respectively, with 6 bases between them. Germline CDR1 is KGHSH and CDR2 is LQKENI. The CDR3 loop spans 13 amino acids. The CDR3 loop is CASSPRQDYGYTF. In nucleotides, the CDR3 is TGTGCCAGCTCACCACGACAGGACTATGGCTACACCTTC.

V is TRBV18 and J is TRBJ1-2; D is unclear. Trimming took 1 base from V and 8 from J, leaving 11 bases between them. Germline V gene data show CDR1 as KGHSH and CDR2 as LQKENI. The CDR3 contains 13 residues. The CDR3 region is CASSPRGSEGYTF. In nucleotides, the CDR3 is TGTGCCAGCTCACCACGCGGCTCGGAGGGCTACACCTTC.

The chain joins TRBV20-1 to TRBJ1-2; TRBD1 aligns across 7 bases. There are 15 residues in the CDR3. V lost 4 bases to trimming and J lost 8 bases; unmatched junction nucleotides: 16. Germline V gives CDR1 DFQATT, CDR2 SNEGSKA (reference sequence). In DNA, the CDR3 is TGCAGTGCTACTACGGCGGCAGGGGGGGAGGGCGGCTACACCTTC. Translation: CSATTAAGGEGGYTF.